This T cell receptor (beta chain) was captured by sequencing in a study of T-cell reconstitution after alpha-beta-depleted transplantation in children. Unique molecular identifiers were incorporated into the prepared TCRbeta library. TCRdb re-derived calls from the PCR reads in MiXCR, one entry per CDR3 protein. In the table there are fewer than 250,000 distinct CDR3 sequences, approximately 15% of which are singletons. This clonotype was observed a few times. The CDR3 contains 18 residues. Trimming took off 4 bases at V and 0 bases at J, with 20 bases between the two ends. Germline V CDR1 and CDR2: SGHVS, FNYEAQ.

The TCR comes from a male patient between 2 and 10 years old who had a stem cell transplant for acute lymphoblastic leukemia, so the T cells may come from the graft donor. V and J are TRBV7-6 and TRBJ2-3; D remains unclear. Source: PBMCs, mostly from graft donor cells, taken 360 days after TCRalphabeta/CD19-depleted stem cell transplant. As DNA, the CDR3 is TGTGCCAGCAGCTCCAGAGGTGTCGGCTTTCTGAGCACAGATACGCAGTATTTT. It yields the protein CASSSRGVGFLSTDTQYF.